These T cell receptor beta chains were read from a single sample in a study of cytomegalovirus exposure and HLA in healthy donors. Data came from immunoSEQ multiplex PCR; TCRdb stores just in-frame clones and leaves some out. The sample consists of about 330,000 clones, roughly 87% of them appearing once. The sample comprised PBMCs. All receptors derive from a woman under 40 in good health and CMV-seropositive. The CDR3 runs from the conserved cysteine through the conserved F or W. Fields, in order: clone size, CDR3 length, V gene, D gene, J gene, CDR3 protein, CDR3 DNA. The D gene is left open where the match is weak. Not every row has a clone size; where given, it reads once, few, many or a size class.

-	14	TRBV27	-	TRBJ1-4	CASRMDVTREKLFF	TGTGCCAGCAGGATGGACGTAACCCGGGAAAAACTGTTTTTT
-	16	TRBV5-4	-	TRBJ1-6	CASSLAGVSSYSPLHF	TGTGCCAGCAGCTTGGCGGGAGTTAGCAGTTATTCACCCCTCCACTTT
-	14	TRBV5-1	-	TRBJ1-1	CASSRKLMGTEAFF	TGCGCCAGCAGCCGAAAATTAATGGGGACTGAAGCTTTCTTT
-	16	TRBV27	-	TRBJ1-1	CASSLFWGHQNTEAFF	TGTGCCAGCAGTTTATTCTGGGGTCATCAGAACACTGAAGCTTTCTTT
few	14	TRBV6-6	-	TRBJ2-7	CASADSGVSYEQYF	TGTGCCAGCGCCGACAGCGGTGTCTCCTACGAGCAGTACTTC
-	14	TRBV30	-	TRBJ2-3	CAWKKGENTDTQYF	TGTGCCTGGAAAAAGGGGGAGAACACAGATACGCAGTATTTT
few	14	TRBV9	TRBD1	TRBJ1-2	CASSSEQGNYGYTF	TGTGCCAGCAGCTCGGAACAGGGGAACTATGGCTACACCTTC
once	13	TRBV19	-	TRBJ2-7	CASSIGISYEQYF	TGTGCCAGTAGTATTGGGATCTCCTACGAGCAGTACTTC
-	14	TRBV5-6	TRBD1	TRBJ1-2	CASSLGTGTYGYTF	TGTGCCAGCAGCTTGGGGACAGGGACCTATGGCTACACCTTC
-	14	TRBV4-2	-	TRBJ2-7	CASSQGQGYDEQYF	TGTGCCAGCAGCCAAGGCCAGGGATACGACGAGCAGTACTTC
few	14	TRBV15	TRBD1	TRBJ1-3	CATSRGGQGDTIYF	TGTGCCACCAGCAGGGGAGGACAGGGAGACACCATATATTTT
-	18	TRBV27	TRBD2	TRBJ2-5	CASSLGLAAGVLGETQYF	TGTGCCAGCAGTTTAGGACTAGCGGCAGGAGTTTTGGGAGAGACCCAGTACTTC
-	16	TRBV18	TRBD2	TRBJ2-2	CASSPTSGTNTGELFF	TGTGCCAGCTCACCTACTAGCGGGACGAACACCGGGGAGCTGTTTTTT
-	15	TRBV19	-	TRBJ2-3	CASSHGQISTDTQYF	TGTGCCAGTAGCCATGGACAGATTAGCACAGATACGCAGTATTTT
-	16	TRBV9	-	TRBJ2-1	CASSVGGKSTYNEQFF	TGTGCCAGCAGCGTAGGGGGAAAATCTACCTACAATGAGCAGTTCTTC
-	15	TRBV5-4	-	TRBJ2-7	CASSFDTLASYEQYF	TGTGCCAGCAGCTTTGACACGCTAGCTTCCTACGAGCAGTACTTC
once	13	TRBV19	-	TRBJ2-7	CASSISRGYEQYF	TGTGCCAGTAGTATATCCCGGGGATACGAGCAGTACTTC
-	18	TRBV5-6	TRBD1	TRBJ1-2	CASSLRTWDRGSYYGYTF	TGTGCCAGCAGCTTGAGGACGTGGGACAGGGGAAGTTACTATGGCTACACCTTC
-	12	TRBV11-2	-	TRBJ2-3	CASSLMADTQYF	TGTGCCAGCAGCTTAATGGCAGATACGCAGTATTTT
-	15	TRBV6-5	TRBD1	TRBJ2-3	CASSLGGAGTDTQYF	TGTGCCAGCAGCCTAGGGGGCGCGGGCACAGATACGCAGTATTTT
-	14	TRBV6-5	-	TRBJ2-1	CASFLTGNPHEQFF	TGTGCCAGCTTCCTAACGGGGAATCCTCATGAGCAGTTCTTC
-	16	TRBV29-1	TRBD2	TRBJ2-7	CSAGTSGSRRTYEQYF	TGCAGCGCTGGGACTAGCGGGAGTAGAAGGACCTACGAGCAGTACTTC
-	15	TRBV28	TRBD1	TRBJ1-1	CASSERQGPGEEAFF	TGTGCCAGCAGTGAGCGACAGGGCCCAGGGGAGGAAGCTTTCTTT
-	14	TRBV2	-	TRBJ2-7	CASSVIQGLLEQYF	TGTGCCAGCAGTGTGATTCAGGGGCTTCTCGAGCAGTACTTC
-	14	TRBV4-3	-	TRBJ2-5	CASSQGLATETQYF	TGCGCCAGCAGCCAAGGCCTAGCTACCGAGACCCAGTACTTC
-	14	TRBV6-5	-	TRBJ1-1	CASSYEVGRTEAFF	TGTGCCAGCAGTTACGAGGTGGGGCGGACTGAAGCTTTCTTT